The entry below describes one T cell receptor beta chain. Its antigen is still unknown. The V end lost 0 bases, the J end lost 1 base, and 9 bases lay between the germline ends. CDR1 and CDR2 from the germline V gene are DFQATT and SNEGSKA (reference sequence). The CDR3 consists of 14 residues. TCRdb ran MiXCR on the PCR reads and lists one entry per CDR3 protein. The table has about half a million distinct CDR3 sequences, about a fifth seen once. This entry comes from a study of molecular identifiers for immune sequencing clone quantification. Notes on the study in general: In naive cells, clones above 20 RNA copies held under 1% of molecules, whereas in effector cells they held over 98%. Highly expanded clone sizes could end up underestimated if a barcode were shared by identical TCR molecules.

This TCR derives from a human donor in good health. Some libraries in this study had Jurkat cell RNA spiked in. Material: naive CD8+ T cells from blood, with Jurkat cell RNA spiked in. Noted subset: FACS-sorted CD8+CD4-CCR7+CD45RA+ naive T cells. V and J are TRBV20-1 and TRBJ1-1, with D possibly matching TRBD1 (6 bases). The CDR3: CSARDRTANTEAFF. CDR3 DNA sequence: TGCAGTGCTAGAGACCGGACAGCGAACACTGAAGCTTTCTTT.